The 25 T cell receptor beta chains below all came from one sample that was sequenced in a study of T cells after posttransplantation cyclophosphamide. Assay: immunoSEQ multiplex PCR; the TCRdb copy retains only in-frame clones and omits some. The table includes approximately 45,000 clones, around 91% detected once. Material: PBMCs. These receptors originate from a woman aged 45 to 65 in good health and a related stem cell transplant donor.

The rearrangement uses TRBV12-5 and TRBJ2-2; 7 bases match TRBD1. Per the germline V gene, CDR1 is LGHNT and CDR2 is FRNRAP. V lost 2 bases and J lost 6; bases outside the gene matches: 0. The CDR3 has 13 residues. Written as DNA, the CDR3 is TGTGCTAGTGGTTTGCAGGGGGCCGGGGAGCTGTTTTTT. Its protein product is CASGLQGAGELFF.

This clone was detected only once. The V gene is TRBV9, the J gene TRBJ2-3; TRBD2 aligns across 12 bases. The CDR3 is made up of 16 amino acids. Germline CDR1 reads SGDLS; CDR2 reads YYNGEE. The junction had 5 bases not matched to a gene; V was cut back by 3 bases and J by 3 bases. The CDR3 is CASSAGLAGGTDTQYF. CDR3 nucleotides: TGTGCCAGCAGCGCAGGGCTAGCGGGGGGGACAGATACGCAGTATTTT. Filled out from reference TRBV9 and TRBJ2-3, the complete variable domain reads DSGVTQTPKHLITATGQRVTLRCSPRSGDLSVYWYQQSLDQGLQFLIQYYNGEERAKGNILERFSAQQFPDLHSELNLSSLELGDSALYFCASSAGLAGGTDTQYFGPGTRLTVL.

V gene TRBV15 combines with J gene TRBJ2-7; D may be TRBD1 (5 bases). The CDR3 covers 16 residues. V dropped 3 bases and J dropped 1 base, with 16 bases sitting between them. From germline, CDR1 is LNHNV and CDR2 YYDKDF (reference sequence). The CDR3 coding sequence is TGTGCCACCAGCAGTACAGGAGCACCAAATTCCTACGAGCAGTACTTC. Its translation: CATSSTGAPNSYEQYF.

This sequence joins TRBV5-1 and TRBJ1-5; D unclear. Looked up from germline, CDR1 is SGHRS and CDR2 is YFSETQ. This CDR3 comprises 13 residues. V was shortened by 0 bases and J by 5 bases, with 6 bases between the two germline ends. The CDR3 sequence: CASSLGGDQPQHF. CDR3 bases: TGCGCCAGCAGCTTGGGAGGAGATCAGCCCCAGCATTTT.

The CDR3 is CASNWGRLYEQYF. The CDR3 coding sequence is TGCGCCAGCAACTGGGGGCGCCTGTACGAGCAGTACTTC. The chain links TRBV5-1 to TRBJ2-5; D perhaps matches TRBD1 (6 bases). The DNA end favors TRBJ2-7, so the J call may be wrong. This CDR3 region has 13 residues. Per germline, CDR1 SGHRS and CDR2 YFSETQ.

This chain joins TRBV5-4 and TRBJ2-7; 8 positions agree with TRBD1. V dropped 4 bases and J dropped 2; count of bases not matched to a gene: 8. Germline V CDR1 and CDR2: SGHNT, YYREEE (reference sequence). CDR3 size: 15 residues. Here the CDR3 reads CASSPWDRSPYEQYF. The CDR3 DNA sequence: TGTGCCAGCAGCCCCTGGGACAGGAGTCCCTACGAGCAGTACTTC. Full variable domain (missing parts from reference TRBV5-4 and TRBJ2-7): ETGVTQSPTHLIKTRGQQVTLRCSSQSGHNTVSWYQQALGQGPQFIFQYYREEENGRGNFPPRFSGLQFPNYSSELNVNALELDDSALYLCASSPWDRSPYEQYFGPGTRLTVT.

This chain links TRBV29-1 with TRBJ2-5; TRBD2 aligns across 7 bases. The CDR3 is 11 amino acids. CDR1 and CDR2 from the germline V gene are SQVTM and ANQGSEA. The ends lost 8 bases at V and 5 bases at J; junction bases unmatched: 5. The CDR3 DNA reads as TGCAGCACCTGGACTAGGGAGACCCAGTACTTC. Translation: CSTWTRETQYF.

CDR3 sequence (DNA): TGTGCCAGCAGTGAACTGGGACAGAACCTGGGGTCACCCCTCCACTTT. Translating gives CASSELGQNLGSPLHF. This sequence joins TRBV6-1 and TRBJ1-6, with 7 bases fitting TRBD1. Germline V gene data show CDR1 as MNHNS and CDR2 as SASEGT. J lost 10 bases, V lost 2 bases, and 11 bases had no gene match. This CDR3 has 16 amino acids.

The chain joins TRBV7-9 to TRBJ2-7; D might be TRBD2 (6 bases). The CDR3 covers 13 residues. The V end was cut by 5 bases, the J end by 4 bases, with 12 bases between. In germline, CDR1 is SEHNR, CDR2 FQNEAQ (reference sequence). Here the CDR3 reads CASSPSEAYEQYF. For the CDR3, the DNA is TGTGCCAGCAGCCCTAGCGAGGCGTACGAGCAGTACTTC.

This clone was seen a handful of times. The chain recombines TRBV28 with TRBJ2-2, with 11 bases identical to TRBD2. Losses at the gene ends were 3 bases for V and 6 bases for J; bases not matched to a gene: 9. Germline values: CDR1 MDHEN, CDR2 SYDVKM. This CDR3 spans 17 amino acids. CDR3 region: CASSLSGTSGNPGELFF. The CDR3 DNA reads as TGTGCCAGCAGTTTGTCCGGGACTAGCGGTAATCCCGGGGAGCTGTTTTTT. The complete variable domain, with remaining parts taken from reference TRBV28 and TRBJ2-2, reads DVKVTQSSRYLVKRTGEKVFLECVQDMDHENMFWYRQDPGLGLRLIYFSYDVKMKEKGDIPEGYSVSREKKERFSLILESASTNQTSMYLCASSLSGTSGNPGELFFGEGSRLTVL.

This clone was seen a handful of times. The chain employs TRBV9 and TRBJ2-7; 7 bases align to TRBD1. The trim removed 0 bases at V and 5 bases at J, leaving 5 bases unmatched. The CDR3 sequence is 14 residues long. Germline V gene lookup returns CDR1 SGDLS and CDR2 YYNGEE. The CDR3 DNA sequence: TGTGCCAGCAGCGTAGGTCAGGGGGTCCACGAGCAGTACTTC. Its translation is CASSVGQGVHEQYF.

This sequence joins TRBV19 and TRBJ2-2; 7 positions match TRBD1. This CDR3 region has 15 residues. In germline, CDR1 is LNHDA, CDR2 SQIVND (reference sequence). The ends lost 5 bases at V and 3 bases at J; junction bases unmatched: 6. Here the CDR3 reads CASSEDRADTGELFF. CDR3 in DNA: TGTGCCAGTAGTGAAGACAGGGCCGACACCGGGGAGCTGTTTTTT.

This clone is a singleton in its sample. The CDR3 loop reads CASSLPTGVGYTF. CDR3 sequence (DNA): TGTGCCAGCAGCTTACCGACAGGGGTTGGCTACACCTTC. V and J are TRBV7-6 and TRBJ1-2; 8 nucleotides line up with TRBD1. CDR3 size: 13 residues. The V gene end was trimmed by 2 bases and the J gene end by 7 bases; junction bases not matched to a gene: 3. The germline CDR1 and CDR2 sequences are SGHVS and FNYEAQ.

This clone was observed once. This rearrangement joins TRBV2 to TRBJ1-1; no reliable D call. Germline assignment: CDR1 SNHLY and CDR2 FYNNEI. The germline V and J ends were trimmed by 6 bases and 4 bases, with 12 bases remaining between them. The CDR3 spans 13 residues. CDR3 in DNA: TGTGCCAGCAGCCAACTCCGAACCACTGAAGCTTTCTTT. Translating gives CASSQLRTTEAFF.

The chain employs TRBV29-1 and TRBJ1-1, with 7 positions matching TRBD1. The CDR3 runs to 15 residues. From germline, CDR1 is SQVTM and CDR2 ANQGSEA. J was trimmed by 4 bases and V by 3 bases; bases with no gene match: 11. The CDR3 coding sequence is TGCAGCGTTGAGGTCAGGGGGGCGGCGGGCACTGAAGCTTTCTTT. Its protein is CSVEVRGAAGTEAFF.

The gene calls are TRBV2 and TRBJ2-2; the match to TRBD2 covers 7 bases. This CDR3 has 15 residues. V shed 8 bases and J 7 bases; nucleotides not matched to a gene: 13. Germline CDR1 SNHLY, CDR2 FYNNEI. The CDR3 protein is CASSWAGVIGGELFF. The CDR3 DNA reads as TGTGCCAGCTCGTGGGCGGGAGTAATCGGCGGGGAGCTGTTTTTT.

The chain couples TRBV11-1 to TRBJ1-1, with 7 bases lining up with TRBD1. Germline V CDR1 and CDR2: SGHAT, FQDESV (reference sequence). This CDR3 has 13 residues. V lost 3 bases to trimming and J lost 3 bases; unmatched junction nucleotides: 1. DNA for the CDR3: TGTGCCAGCAGCTTTCAGGGGGACACTGAAGCTTTCTTT. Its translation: CASSFQGDTEAFF.

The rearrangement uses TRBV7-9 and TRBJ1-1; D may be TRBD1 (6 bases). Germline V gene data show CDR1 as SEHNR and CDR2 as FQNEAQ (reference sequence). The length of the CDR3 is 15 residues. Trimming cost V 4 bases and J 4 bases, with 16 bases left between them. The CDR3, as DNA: TGTGCCAGCAGCTGGCCGATCGGACAGCCCACTGAAGCTTTCTTT. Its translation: CASSWPIGQPTEAFF. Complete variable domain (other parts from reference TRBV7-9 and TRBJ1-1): DTGVSQNPRHKITKRGQNVTFRCDPISEHNRLYWYRQTLGQGPEFLTYFQNEAQLEKSRLLSDRFSAERPKGSFSTLEIQRTEQGDSAMYLCASSWPIGQPTEAFFGQGTRLTVV.

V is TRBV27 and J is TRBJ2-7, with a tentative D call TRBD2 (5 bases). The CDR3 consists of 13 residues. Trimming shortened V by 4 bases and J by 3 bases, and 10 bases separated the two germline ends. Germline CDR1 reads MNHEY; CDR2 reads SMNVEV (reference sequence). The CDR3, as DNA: TGTGCCAGCAGTTGGAGTGAGGGCTACGAGCAGTACTTC. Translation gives CASSWSEGYEQYF.

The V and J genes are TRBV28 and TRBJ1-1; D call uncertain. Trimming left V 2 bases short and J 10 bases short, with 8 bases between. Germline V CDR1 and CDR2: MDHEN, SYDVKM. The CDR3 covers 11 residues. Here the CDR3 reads CASSLNFGAFF. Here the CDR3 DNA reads TGTGCCAGCAGTTTAAACTTCGGAGCTTTCTTT.

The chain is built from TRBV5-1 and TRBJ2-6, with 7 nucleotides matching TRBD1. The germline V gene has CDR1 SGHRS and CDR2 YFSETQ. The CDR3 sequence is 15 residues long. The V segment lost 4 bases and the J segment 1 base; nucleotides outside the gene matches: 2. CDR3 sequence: CASSPTGSGANVLTF. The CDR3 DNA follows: TGCGCCAGCAGCCCGACAGGGTCTGGGGCCAACGTCCTGACTTTC.

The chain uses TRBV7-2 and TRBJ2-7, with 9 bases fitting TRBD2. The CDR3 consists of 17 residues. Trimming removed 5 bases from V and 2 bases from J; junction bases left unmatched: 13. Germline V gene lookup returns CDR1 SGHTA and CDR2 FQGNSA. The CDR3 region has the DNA TGTGCCAGCAGCCCCTGGGCTAGCGGGGTTTCAACCTACGAGCAGTACTTC. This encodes CASSPWASGVSTYEQYF. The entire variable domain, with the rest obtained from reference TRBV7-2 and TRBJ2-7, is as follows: GAGVSQSPSNKVTEKGKDVELRCDPISGHTALYWYRQSLGQGLEFLIYFQGNSAPDKSGLPSDRFSAERTGGSVSTLTIQRTQQEDSAVYLCASSPWASGVSTYEQYFGPGTRLTVT.

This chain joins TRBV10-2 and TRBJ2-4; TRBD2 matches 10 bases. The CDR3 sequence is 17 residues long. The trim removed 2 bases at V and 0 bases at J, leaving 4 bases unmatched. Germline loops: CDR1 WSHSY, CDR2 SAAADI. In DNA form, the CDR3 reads TGCGCCAGCAGTGAGACCCAGCGGGGGGGAGCCAAAAACATTCAGTACTTC. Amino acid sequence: CASSETQRGGAKNIQYF.

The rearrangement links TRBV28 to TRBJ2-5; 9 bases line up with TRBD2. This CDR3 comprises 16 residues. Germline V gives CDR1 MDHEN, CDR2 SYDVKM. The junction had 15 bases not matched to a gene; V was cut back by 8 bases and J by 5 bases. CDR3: CASARAPSGTGETQYF. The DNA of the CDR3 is TGTGCCAGCGCCCGGGCCCCTAGCGGGACCGGGGAGACCCAGTACTTC.

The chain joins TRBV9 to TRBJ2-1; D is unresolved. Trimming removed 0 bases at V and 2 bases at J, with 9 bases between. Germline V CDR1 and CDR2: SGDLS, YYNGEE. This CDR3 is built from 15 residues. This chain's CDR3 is CASSVDYSPYNEQFF. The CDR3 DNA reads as TGTGCCAGCAGCGTAGACTACTCTCCCTACAATGAGCAGTTCTTC.